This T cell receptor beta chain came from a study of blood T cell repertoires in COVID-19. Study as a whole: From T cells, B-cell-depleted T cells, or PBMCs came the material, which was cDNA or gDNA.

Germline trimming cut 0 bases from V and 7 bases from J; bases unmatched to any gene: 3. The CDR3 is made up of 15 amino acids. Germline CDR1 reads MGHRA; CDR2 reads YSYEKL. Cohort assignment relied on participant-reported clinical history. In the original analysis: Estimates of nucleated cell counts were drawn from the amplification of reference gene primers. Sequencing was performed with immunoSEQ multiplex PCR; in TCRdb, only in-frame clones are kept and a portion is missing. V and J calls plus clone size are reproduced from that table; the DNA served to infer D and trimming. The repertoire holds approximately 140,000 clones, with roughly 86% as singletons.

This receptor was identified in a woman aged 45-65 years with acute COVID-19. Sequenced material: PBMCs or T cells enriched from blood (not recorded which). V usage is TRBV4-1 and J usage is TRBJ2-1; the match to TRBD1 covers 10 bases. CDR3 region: CASSQERQGANEQFF. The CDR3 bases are TGCGCCAGCAGCCAAGAGAGACAGGGGGCTAATGAGCAGTTCTTC.